This T cell receptor beta chain originates from a study of post-analysis software for immune sequencing data. Study-level background: Included courses were relapsing-remitting and secondary progressive multiple sclerosis; progressive-relapsing multiple sclerosis was also included.

Every TCR beta cDNA library bore unique molecular identifiers. T cells, about 0.95 to 10 million of them, yielded some 540,000 cDNA molecules. Via MiXCR, TCRdb re-called the PCR reads, giving one row per CDR3 protein. The table includes 350,000 to 500,000 distinct CDR3 sequences, roughly 38% detected once. Germline assignment: CDR1 SGHTA and CDR2 FQGNSA. This CDR3 has 18 amino acids. The ends lost 6 bases at V and 9 bases at J; junction bases unmatched: 18. Comment on this clonotype: Antigen: not known.

Points from the study as a whole: F-measure co-clustering was strong for batch-matched samples. Patients showed TRBV5-6, TRBV5-1 and TRBV20-1 among a few TRBV segments more frequent than in controls. Diversity measured as normalized Chao1 was significantly lower in multiple sclerosis patients than in controls.

The V and J genes are TRBV7-2 and TRBJ2-1, with 12 bases lining up with TRBD2. The sequenced sample consisted of blood. The sequence came from a girl aged 2-15 years with multiple sclerosis. The CDR3 reads CASSRASGGAAVWSEQFF. In DNA form, the CDR3 reads TGTGCCAGCAGTCGAGCTAGCGGGGGGGCCGCGGTCTGGAGTGAGCAGTTCTTC. Full variable domain (missing parts from reference TRBV7-2 and TRBJ2-1): GAGVSQSPSNKVTEKGKDVELRCDPISGHTALYWYRQSLGQGLEFLIYFQGNSAPDKSGLPSDRFSAERTGGSVSTLTIQRTQQEDSAVYLCASSRASGGAAVWSEQFFGPGTRLTVL.